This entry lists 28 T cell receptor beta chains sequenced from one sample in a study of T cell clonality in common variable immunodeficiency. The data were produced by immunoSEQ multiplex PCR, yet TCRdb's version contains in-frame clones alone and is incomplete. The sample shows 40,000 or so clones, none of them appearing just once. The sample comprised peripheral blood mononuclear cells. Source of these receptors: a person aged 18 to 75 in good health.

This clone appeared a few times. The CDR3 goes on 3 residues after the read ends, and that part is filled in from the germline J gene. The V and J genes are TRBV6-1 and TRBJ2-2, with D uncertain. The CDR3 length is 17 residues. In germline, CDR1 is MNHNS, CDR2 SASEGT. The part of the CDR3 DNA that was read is TGTGCCAGCAGTGAATTAGATACCGCTTCAACTAATGAAAAG. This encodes CASSELDTASTNEK. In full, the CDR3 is CASSELDTASTNEKLFF.

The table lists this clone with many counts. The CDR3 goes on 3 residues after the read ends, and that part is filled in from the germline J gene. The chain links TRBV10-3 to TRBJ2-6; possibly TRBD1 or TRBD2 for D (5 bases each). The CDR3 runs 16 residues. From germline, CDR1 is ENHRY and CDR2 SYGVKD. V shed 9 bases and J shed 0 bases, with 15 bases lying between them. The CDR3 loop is CAIHEGPSSGANVLTF. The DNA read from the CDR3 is TGTGCCATACACGAGGGGCCTTCCTCTGGGGCCAACGTC.

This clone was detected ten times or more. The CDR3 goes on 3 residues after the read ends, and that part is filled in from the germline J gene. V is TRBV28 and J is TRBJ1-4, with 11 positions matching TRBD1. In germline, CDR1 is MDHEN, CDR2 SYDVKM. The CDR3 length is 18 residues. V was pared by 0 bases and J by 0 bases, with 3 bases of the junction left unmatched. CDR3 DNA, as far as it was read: TGTGCCAGCAGTTTATGGGGGACAGGGGGAACAACTAATGAAAAA. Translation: CASSLWGTGGTTNEK. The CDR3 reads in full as CASSLWGTGGTTNEKLFF. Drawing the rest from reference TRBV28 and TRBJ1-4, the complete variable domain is DVKVTQSSRYLVKRTGEKVFLECVQDMDHENMFWYRQDPGLGLRLIYFSYDVKMKEKGDIPEGYSVSREKKERFSLILESASTNQTSMYLCASSLWGTGGTTNEKLFFGSGTQLSVL.

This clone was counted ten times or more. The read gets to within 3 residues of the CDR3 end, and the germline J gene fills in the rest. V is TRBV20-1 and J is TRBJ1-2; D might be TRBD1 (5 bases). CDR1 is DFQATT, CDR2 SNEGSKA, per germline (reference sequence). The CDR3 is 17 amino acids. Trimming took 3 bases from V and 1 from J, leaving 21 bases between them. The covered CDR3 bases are TGCAGTGCTAGGGGTCCCGCCCCACAGGCGAGTAACTATGGC. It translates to CSARGPAPQASNYG. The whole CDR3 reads CSARGPAPQASNYGYTF.

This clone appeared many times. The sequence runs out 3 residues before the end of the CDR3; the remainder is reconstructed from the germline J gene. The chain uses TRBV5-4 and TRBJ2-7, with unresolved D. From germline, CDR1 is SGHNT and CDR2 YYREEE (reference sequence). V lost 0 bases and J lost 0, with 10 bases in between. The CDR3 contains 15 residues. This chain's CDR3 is CASSLAGFSSYEQYF. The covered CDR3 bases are TGTGCCAGCAGCTTGGCCGGGTTTAGCTCCTACGAG.

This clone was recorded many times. CDR3 protein: CASSPRQVNNEKLFF. The DNA read from the CDR3 is TGTGCCAGCTCACCCCGACAGGTGAATAATGAAAAA. This rearrangement joins TRBV18 to TRBJ1-4, with a possible D match to TRBD1 (6 bases). The read gets to within 3 residues of the CDR3 end, and the germline J gene fills in the rest. The CDR3 length is 15 residues. V lost 3 bases and J lost 4, with 12 bases in between. Germline CDR1 reads KGHSH; CDR2 reads LQKENI.

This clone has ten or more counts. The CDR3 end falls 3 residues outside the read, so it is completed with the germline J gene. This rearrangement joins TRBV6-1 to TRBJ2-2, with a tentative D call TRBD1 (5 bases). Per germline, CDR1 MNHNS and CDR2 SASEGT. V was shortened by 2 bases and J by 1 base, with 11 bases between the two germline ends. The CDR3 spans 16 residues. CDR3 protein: CASSEQGRMNTGELFF. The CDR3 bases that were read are TGTGCCAGCAGTGAACAGGGTCGGATGAACACCGGGGAG.

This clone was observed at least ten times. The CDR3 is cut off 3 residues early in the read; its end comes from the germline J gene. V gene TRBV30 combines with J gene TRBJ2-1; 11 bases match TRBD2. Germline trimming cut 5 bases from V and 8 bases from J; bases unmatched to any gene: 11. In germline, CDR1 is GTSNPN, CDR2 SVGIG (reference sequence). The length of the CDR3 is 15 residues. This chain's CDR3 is CAWLVAGGLIYEQFF. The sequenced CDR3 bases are TGTGCCTGGCTAGTAGCGGGGGGGCTTATTTATGAG.

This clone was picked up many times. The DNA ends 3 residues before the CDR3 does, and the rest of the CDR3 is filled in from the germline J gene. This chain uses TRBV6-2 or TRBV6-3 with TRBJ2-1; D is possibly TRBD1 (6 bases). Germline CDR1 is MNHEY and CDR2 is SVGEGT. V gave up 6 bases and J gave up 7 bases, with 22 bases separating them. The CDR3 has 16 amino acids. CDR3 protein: CASRFSQGKGLNEQFF. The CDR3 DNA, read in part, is TGTGCCAGCAGGTTCTCACAGGGCAAGGGATTGAATGAG.

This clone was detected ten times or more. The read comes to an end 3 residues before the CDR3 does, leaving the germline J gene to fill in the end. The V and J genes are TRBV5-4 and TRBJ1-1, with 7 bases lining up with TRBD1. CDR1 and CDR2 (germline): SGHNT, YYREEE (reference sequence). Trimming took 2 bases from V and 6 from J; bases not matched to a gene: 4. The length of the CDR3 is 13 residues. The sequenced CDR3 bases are TGTGCCAGCAGCTTTCGGACAGGATCTGAA. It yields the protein CASSFRTGSE. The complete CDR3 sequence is CASSFRTGSEAFF.

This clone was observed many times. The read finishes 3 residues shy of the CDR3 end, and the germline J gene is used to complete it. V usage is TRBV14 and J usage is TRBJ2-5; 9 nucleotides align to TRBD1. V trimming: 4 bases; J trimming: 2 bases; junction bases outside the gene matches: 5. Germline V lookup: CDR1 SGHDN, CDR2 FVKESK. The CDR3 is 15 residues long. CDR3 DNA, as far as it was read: TGTGCCAGCAGCCGCGGGACAGGGATACAAGAGACC. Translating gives CASSRGTGIQET. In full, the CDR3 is CASSRGTGIQETQYF.

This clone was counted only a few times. The CDR3 loop is CASLKVDTPYQETQYF. Partial CDR3 DNA: TGTGCCAGCCTTAAGGTGGACACACCGTACCAAGAGACC. J is TRBJ2-5 and V is TRBV2, with a possible D match to TRBD1 (5 bases). Sequencing ends 3 residues short of the CDR3 end; the germline J gene provides the rest. Germline V gene data show CDR1 as SNHLY and CDR2 as FYNNEI. The CDR3 sequence is 16 residues long. Trimming removed 8 bases at V and 0 bases at J, with 19 bases between. Using reference TRBV2 and TRBJ2-5 for the parts outside the CDR3, the full variable domain is EPEVTQTPSHQVTQMGQEVILRCVPISNHLYFYWYRQILGQKVEFLVSFYNNEISEKSEIFDDQFSVERPDGSNFTLKIRSTKLEDSAMYFCASLKVDTPYQETQYFGPGTRLLVL.

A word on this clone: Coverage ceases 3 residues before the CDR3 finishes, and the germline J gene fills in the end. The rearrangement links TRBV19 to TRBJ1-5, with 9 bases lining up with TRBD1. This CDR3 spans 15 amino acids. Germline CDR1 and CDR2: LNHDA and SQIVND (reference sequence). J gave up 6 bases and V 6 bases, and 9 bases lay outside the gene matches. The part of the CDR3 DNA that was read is TGTGCCAGTAGGAAAGAGGACAGGGGAGGTCAGCCC. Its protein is CASRKEDRGGQP. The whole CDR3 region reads CASRKEDRGGQPQHF.

The part of the CDR3 DNA that was read is TGCGCCAGCAGCTTCTGGACAACTAATGAAAAG. This translates into CASSFWTTNEK. The full-length CDR3 reads as CASSFWTTNEKLFF. The rearrangement links TRBV5-1 to TRBJ2-2; TRBD1 might be the D (5 bases). The CDR3 end lies 3 residues beyond the end of the read and is filled in from the germline J gene. This CDR3 has 14 amino acids. Germline assignment: CDR1 SGHRS and CDR2 YFSETQ.

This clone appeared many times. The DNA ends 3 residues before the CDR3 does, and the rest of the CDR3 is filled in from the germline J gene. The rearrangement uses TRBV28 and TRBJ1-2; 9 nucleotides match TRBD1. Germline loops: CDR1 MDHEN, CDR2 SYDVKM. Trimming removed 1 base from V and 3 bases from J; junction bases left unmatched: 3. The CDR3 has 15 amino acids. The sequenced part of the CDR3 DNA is TGTGCCAGCAGTTTATTACAGGGGGCTGACTATGGC. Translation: CASSLLQGADYG. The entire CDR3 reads CASSLLQGADYGYTF.

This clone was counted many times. CDR3: CASSPVGGSQETQYF. Incomplete CDR3 DNA: TGTGCCAGCAGCCCCGTGGGGGGGAGCCAAGAGACC. The genes are TRBV7-3 and TRBJ2-5, with 7 nucleotides matching TRBD2. The sequence runs out 3 residues before the end of the CDR3; the remainder is reconstructed from the germline J gene. Germline CDR1 reads SGHTA; CDR2 reads FQGTGA. The CDR3 is made up of 15 amino acids. V gave up 5 bases and J gave up 1 base; unmatched junction bases: 7.

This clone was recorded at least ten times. The sequenced part of the CDR3 DNA is TGTGCCAGCAGTGAAAGGGACAGCTCTGGGGCCAACGTC. Amino acids: CASSERDSSGANV. The full CDR3 reads CASSERDSSGANVLTF. The chain employs TRBV6-1 and TRBJ2-6, with 7 bases aligning to TRBD1. The read falls 3 residues short of the CDR3 end, and the missing part is taken from the germline J gene. Germline-derived CDR1 and CDR2 are MNHNS and SASEGT. V dropped 2 bases and J dropped 0; count of bases not matched to a gene: 1. This CDR3 has 16 amino acids.

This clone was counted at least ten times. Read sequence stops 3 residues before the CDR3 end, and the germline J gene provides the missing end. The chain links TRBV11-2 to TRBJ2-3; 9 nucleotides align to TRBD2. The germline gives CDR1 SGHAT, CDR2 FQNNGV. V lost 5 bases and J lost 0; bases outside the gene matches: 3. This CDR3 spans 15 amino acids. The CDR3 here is CASSPSGVSTDTQYF. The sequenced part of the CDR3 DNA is TGTGCCAGCAGCCCTAGCGGGGTGAGCACAGATACG.

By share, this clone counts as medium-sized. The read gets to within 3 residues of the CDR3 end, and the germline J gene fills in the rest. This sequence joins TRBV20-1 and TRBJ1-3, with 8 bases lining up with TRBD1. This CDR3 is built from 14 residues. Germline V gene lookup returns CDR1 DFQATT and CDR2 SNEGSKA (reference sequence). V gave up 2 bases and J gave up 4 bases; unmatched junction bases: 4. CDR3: CSARYRQGGNTIYF. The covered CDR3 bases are TGCAGTGCTAGATACCGACAGGGGGGAAACACC.

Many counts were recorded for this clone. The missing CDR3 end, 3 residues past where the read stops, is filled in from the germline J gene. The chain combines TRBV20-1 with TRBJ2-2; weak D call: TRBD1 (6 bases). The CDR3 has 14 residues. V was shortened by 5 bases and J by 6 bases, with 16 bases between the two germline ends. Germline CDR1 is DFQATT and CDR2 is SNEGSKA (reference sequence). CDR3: CSAPIQGSAGELFF. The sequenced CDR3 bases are TGCAGTGCTCCGATACAGGGTTCCGCCGGGGAG.

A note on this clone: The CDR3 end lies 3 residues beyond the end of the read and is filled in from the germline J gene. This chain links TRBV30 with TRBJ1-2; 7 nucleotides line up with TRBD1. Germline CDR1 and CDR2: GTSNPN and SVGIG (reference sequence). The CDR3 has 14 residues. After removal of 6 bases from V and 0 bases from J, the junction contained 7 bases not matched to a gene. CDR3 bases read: TGTGCCTGCGATGGGACAGCATCTAACTATGGC. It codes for CACDGTASNYG. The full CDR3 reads CACDGTASNYGYTF.

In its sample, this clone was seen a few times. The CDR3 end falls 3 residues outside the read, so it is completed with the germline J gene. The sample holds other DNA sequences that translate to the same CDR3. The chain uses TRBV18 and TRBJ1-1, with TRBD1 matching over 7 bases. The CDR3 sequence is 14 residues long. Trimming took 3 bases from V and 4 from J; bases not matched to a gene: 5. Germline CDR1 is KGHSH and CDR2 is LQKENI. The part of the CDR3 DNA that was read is TGTGCCAGCTCACCCCGGGACAGAGGCACTGAA. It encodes CASSPRDRGTE. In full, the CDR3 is CASSPRDRGTEAFF.

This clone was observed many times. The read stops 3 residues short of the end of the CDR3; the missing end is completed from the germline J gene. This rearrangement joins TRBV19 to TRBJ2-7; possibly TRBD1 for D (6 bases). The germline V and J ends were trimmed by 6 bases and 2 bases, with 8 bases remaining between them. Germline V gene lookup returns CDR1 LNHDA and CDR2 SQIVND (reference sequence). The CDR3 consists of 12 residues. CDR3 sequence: CASSSGAYEQYF. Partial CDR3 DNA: TGTGCCAGTAGCTCAGGGGCCTACGAG.

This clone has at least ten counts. CDR3 residues: CASRSSRGGTEKLFF. CDR3 bases read: TGTGCCAGCAGGTCCTCACGGGGGGGGACTGAAAAA. The chain is built from TRBV7-8 and TRBJ1-4, with D possibly being TRBD1 (5 bases). The read is 3 residues too short to cover the CDR3 end, so that end is filled in from the germline J gene. The CDR3 covers 15 residues. Trimming shortened V by 6 bases and J by 7 bases, and 18 bases separated the two germline ends. Per germline, CDR1 SGHVS and CDR2 FQNEAQ. The full variable domain, completed using reference TRBV7-8 and TRBJ1-4, is GAGVSQSPRYKVAKRGQDVALRCDPISGHVSLFWYQQALGQGPEFLTYFQNEAQLDKSGLPSDRFFAERPEGSVSTLKIQRTQQEDSAVYLCASRSSRGGTEKLFFGSGTQLSVL.

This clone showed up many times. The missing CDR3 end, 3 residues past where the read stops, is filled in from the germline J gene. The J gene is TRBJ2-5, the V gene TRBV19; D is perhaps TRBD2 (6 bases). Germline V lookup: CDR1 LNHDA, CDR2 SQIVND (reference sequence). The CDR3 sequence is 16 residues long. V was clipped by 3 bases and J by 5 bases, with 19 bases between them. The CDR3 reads CASSMGGGRTGETQYF. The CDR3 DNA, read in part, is TGTGCCAGTAGTATGGGGGGAGGCCGTACCGGGGAGACC.

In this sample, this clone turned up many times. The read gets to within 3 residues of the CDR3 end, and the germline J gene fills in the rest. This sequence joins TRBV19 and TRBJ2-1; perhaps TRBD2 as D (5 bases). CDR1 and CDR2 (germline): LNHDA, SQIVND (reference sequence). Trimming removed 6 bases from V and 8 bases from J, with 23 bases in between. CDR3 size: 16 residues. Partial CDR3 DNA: TGTGCCAGTAGATCCCGGAGGACTGTAGGAGGAGATGAG. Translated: CASRSRRTVGGDE. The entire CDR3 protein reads CASRSRRTVGGDEQFF.

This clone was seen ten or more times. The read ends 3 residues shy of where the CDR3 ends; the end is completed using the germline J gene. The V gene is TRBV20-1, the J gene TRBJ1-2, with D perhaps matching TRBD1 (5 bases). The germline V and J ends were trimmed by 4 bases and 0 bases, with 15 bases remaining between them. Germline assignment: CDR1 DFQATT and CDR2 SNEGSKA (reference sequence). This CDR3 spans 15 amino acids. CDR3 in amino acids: CSATHPGSTNYGYTF. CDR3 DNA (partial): TGCAGTGCTACCCACCCAGGGAGCACTAACTATGGC.

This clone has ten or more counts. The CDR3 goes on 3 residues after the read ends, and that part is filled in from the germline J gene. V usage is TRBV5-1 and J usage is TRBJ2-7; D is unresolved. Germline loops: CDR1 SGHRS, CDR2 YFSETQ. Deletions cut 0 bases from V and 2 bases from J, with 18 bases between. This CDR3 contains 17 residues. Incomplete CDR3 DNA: TGCGCCAGCAGCTTGGCCCCAACGAGCGTGGAGCCCTACGAG. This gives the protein CASSLAPTSVEPYE. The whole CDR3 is CASSLAPTSVEPYEQYF. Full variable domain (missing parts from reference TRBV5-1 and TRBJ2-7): KAGVTQTPRYLIKTRGQQVTLSCSPISGHRSVSWYQQTPGQGLQFLFEYFSETQRNKGNFPGRFSGRQFSNSRSEMNVSTLELGDSALYLCASSLAPTSVEPYEQYFGPGTRLTVT.